The rows below give T cell receptor beta chains drawn from one sample of a study of T cell changes during pregnancy in multiple sclerosis. Using immunoSEQ multiplex PCR, the repertoire was profiled, and TCRdb retains in-frame clones only, with some absent. The sample lists 58,000 or so clones, 92% occurring once. The material sequenced was peripheral blood, taken in the first trimester of pregnancy. The receptors derive from a female donor with multiple sclerosis, enrolled in a pregnancy study. The CDR3 runs from the conserved cysteine through the conserved F or W. The D gene is left open where the match is weak.

CDR3	V	J	D
CASSGGLAGTSYEQYF	TRBV7-9	TRBJ2-7	TRBD2
CASSEYATYEQYF	TRBV25-1	TRBJ2-7	-
CASNPTGPYNEQFF	TRBV27	TRBJ2-1	-
CASSPPAYEQYF	TRBV7-2	TRBJ2-7	-
CASSYSAGGQFF	TRBV6-5	TRBJ2-1	TRBD1
CASAPELVSDTQYF	TRBV12-5	TRBJ2-3	-
CASSPLAGGYEQYF	TRBV18	TRBJ2-7	TRBD2
CASSFATGTEQFF	TRBV28	TRBJ2-1	-
CASTSVGGDRGLGYDGYTF	TRBV9	TRBJ1-2	TRBD1
CASSQALGRYEQYF	TRBV4-2	TRBJ2-7	-
CASSTLRSLLGNEQFF	TRBV19	TRBJ2-1	-
CASSPDIYNEQFF	TRBV7-2	TRBJ2-1	-
CASRDGQSWDIQYF	TRBV19	TRBJ2-4	-
CASSGSIGSSYNEQFF	TRBV5-4	TRBJ2-1	-
CASSPPGTGVGGYTF	TRBV18	TRBJ1-2	TRBD1
CASSPGQLNQPQHF	TRBV7-2	TRBJ1-5	-
CASSLTTKSIPYGYTF	TRBV5-1	TRBJ1-2	-
CASSLRWGGYNEQFF	TRBV11-2	TRBJ2-1	TRBD2
CASKQTGNTEAFF	TRBV27	TRBJ1-1	-
CASSFPDRNSGELFF	TRBV11-1	TRBJ2-2	-
CASSPGLAEEDTQYF	TRBV19	TRBJ2-3	TRBD2
CASSLGVSGSTDTQYF	TRBV7-2	TRBJ2-3	TRBD2
CASSSSGTSGMRSSYEQYF	TRBV7-9	TRBJ2-7	TRBD2